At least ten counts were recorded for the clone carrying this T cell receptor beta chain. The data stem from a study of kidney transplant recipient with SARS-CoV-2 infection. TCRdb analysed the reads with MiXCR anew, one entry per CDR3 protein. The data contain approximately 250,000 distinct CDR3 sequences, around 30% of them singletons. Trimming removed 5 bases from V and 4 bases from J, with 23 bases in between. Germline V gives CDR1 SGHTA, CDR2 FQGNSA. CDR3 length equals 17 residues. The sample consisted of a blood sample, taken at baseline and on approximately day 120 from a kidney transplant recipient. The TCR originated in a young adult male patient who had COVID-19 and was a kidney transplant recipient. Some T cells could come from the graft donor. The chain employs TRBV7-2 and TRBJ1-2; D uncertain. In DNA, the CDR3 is TGTGCCAGCAGCCGAGGATACAGAGACGGAAAGACCTATGGCTACACCTTC. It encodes CASSRGYRDGKTYGYTF.